This record concerns one TCR beta chain sequence. The junction and the germline gene differ at one end; a read error may be behind it. Only in-frame clones appear in the TCRdb table, and some are missing; sequencing was by immunoSEQ multiplex PCR. The table includes about 400,000 clones, roughly 86% detected once. This record belongs to a study of blood T cell repertoires in COVID-19. Study information: PBMCs, B-cell-depleted T cells, or T cells were the source of the cDNA or gDNA that made up the material.

Looked up from germline, CDR1 is LGHDT and CDR2 is YNNKEL (reference sequence). This CDR3 comprises 15 residues. The chain links TRBV3-1 (or the pseudogene TRBV3-2) to TRBJ2-5, with a possible D match to TRBD2 (6 bases). This sequence was found in a woman between 35 and 50 years old with acute COVID-19. Input material: PBMCs or T cells enriched from blood (not recorded which). The CDR3 sequence is CASRQGRQGGETQYF. CDR3 bases: TGTGCCAGCAGACAAGGGCGTCAGGGAGGAGAGACCCAGTACTTC.